This T cell receptor (beta chain) was identified in a study of cytomegalovirus exposure and HLA in healthy donors. Study results and caveats: Available immune exposure information was restricted to CMV serostatus only. For most TCR sequences rarity was the rule, although some public TCRs occurred in many donors. In a later analysis, V- and J-gene trimming of beta chains associated with a DCLRE1C missense variant, replicated independently. What TCR beta sequences reportedly achieved was accurate prediction of HLA-A and HLA-B alleles in most subjects.

A remark on this clone: Its antigen is still unknown.

Germline CDR1 is SNHLY and CDR2 is FYNNEI. V lost 8 bases to trimming and J lost 0 bases, with 14 bases between them. The CDR3 totals 14 residues. PCR amplification relied on 60 Vbeta primers (plus 13 Jbeta primers). The assay was immunoSEQ multiplex PCR, and TCRdb's table has in-frame clones only and misses some. The sample lists roughly 150,000 clones; approximately 83% were seen once. Sequencing used PBMCs. The clonotype was recovered from a male donor in good health and CMV-seronegative. This chain links TRBV2 with TRBJ2-7; tentative D call: TRBD1 (5 bases). CDR3 nucleotide sequence: TGTGCCAGCGAGTGGGGCAGACTCTCCTACGAGCAGTACTTC. Its protein product is CASEWGRLSYEQYF.